This is a list of T cell receptor beta chains from one sample in a study of T cells after yellow fever vaccination. TCRdb used MiXCR to reprocess the 5' RACE reads, holding one entry per CDR3 protein. The table lists approximately 85,000 distinct CDR3 sequences, about 14% of them singletons, with about 22% in the top ten. This sample comprised CD8+ T cells not binding an NS4B(214-222) dextramer, sorted from PBMCs, obtained roughly 23 days after the first yellow fever vaccination. These receptors were obtained from a young man who received the YFV17D yellow fever vaccine. CDR3s include the opening cysteine and the closing phenylalanine or tryptophan. Clone size is shown for a subset of rows, as once, few, many or a class of expanded clone.

>14|TRBJ1-1|many|TRBV9
CASSQGDRTYEAFF
>15|TRBJ2-6|NA|TRBV15
CATSITASGANVLTF
>15|TRBJ1-2|NA|TRBV20-1
CSARPGPGIHYGYTF
>16|TRBJ2-5|few|TRBV12-3/TRBV12-4
CASSAHGLRGEETQYF
>18|TRBJ1-3|few|TRBV11-1
CASSSTRTTATSGNTIYF
>14|TRBJ1-1|few|TRBV5-4
CASSLYTANTEAFF
>15|TRBJ1-4|few|TRBV4-3
CASSQDGARTEKLFF
>14|TRBJ2-1|NA|TRBV20-1
CSAGRDRVINEQFF
>16|TRBJ1-1|many|TRBV15
CATSRDTTGKDTEAFF
>13|TRBJ2-2|NA|TRBV12-3/TRBV12-4
CASSFSNTGELFF
>16|TRBJ2-3|few|TRBV24-1
CATSANRGLNTDTQYF
>12|TRBJ2-7|NA|TRBV5-1
CASPRSSYEQYF
>16|TRBJ2-1|NA|TRBV5-1
CASNLPPSGEYNEQFF
>15|TRBJ2-7|few|TRBV9
CASSARVLAGDEQYF
>13|TRBJ1-2|few|TRBV29-1
CSVEGQGADGYTF
>16|TRBJ2-2|NA|TRBV7-9
CASSRGQGLNTGELFF
>14|TRBJ2-7|few|TRBV20-1
CSAREVGGPGEQYF
>11|TRBJ1-1|few|TRBV7-8
CASSLMQEAFF
>17|TRBJ2-1|NA|TRBV18
CASSPEVGTSSYNEQFF
>16|TRBJ1-1|few|TRBV15
CATSPRRRQTNTEAFF
>16|TRBJ1-3|few|TRBV7-2
CASSRADRSSGNTIYF
>13|TRBJ2-7|NA|TRBV2
CAITTPYNYEQYF
>16|TRBJ2-3|few|TRBV7-9
CASSLVGPKGIDTQYF